This is a list of T cell receptor beta chains from one sample in a study of siplizumab effects on memory and regulatory T cells. Sequencing was performed with immunoSEQ multiplex PCR; in TCRdb, only in-frame clones are kept and a portion is missing. In the table there are tens of thousands of clones, 85% to 95% of which are singletons. Sequenced input: CD8+ T cells sorted from blood. The source of these receptors is a human donor in good health. The CDR3 runs from the conserved cysteine through the conserved F or W.

v_call	j_call	cdr3_aa
TRBV15	TRBJ1-2	CATSSRDREIYGYTF
TRBV5-1	TRBJ2-1	CASSLGGWGYNEQFF
TRBV11-2	TRBJ1-1	CASSQARDSANTEAFF
TRBV30	TRBJ1-2	CAWSEGRPEGYTF
TRBV7-8	TRBJ1-4	CAREGTIVTNEKLFF
TRBV6-6	TRBJ2-3	CASIAGPEDTQYF
TRBV7-8	TRBJ2-7	CASSSTYEQYF
TRBV28	TRBJ2-2	CASSPLGSGRLGELFF
TRBV21-1	TRBJ2-2	CASSKSSRQGNIGELFF
TRBV9	TRBJ2-3	CASSPAGGPADTQYF
TRBV20-1	TRBJ2-5	CSATGGKTQYF
TRBV5-8	TRBJ2-1	CASSSLGGSGVFNEQFF
TRBV4-1	TRBJ1-1	CASSQEAGRPELNTEAFF
TRBV9	TRBJ2-1	CASSVVVDSSYNEQFF
TRBV10-3	TRBJ1-1	CAISSGVTLGTEAFF
TRBV10-3	TRBJ2-1	CAISETGLAGVNEQFF
TRBV6-5	TRBJ1-4	CASSYRDRGEKLFF
TRBV18	TRBJ1-1	CASSKAGDTEAFF
TRBV9	TRBJ2-3	CASSSAGIDTDTQYF
TRBV7-2	TRBJ1-2	CASSLDQGFCTF
TRBV19	TRBJ2-7	CASSTSVAYEQYF
TRBV2	TRBJ2-3	CASSTAGRTDTQYF
TRBV29-1	TRBJ2-2	CSVISGELFF
TRBV29-1	TRBJ2-1	CSGDWANEQFF
TRBV28	TRBJ2-2	CASSFVFGQTNTGELFF
TRBV29-1	TRBJ2-1	CSVESAGSYNEQFF
TRBV29-1	TRBJ2-3	CSVAGGEDSFTDTQYF
TRBV27	TRBJ2-5	CASSSTLWETQYF
TRBV7-9	TRBJ1-2	CASSLGIAGVNYGYTF
TRBV27	TRBJ2-1	CASSYGLAGRSYNEQFF
TRBV9	TRBJ1-2	CASSVAGDGYTF
TRBV10-3	TRBJ2-7	CAISDGDIYYEQYF
TRBV7-9	TRBJ2-7	CASSSRDTLSREQYF
TRBV29-1	TRBJ2-5	CSVPFRDRGRETQYF
TRBV27	TRBJ1-2	CASSLSRQNYGYTF
TRBV27	TRBJ2-3	CASSSRLAGGTDTQYF
TRBV4-3	TRBJ2-3	CASSQDSAVLDTQYF
TRBV7-3	TRBJ2-3	CASSSTGLAGTSTDTQYF
TRBV7-6	TRBJ2-1	CASSLDLAGARVNEQFF
TRBV4-3	TRBJ1-4	CASSQDGGDATNEKLFF
TRBV7-9	TRBJ2-2	CASSLGPGVTGELFF
TRBV7-6	TRBJ2-7	CASSMTPGQGYEQYF
TRBV18	TRBJ2-3	CASSPTDTDTQYF
TRBV6-5	TRBJ1-4	CASSTLVEEKLFF
TRBV7-8	TRBJ2-1	CASSPQRGPNEQFF
TRBV5-5	TRBJ2-1	CASSQIAGGSYNEQFF
TRBV2	TRBJ2-1	CASSEGVTSLNEQFF
TRBV9	TRBJ2-1	CASSDRVAANNEQFF
TRBV5-5	TRBJ2-2	CASSYGTPAGELFF
TRBV6-6	TRBJ1-2	CATGQGGDYGYTF
TRBV12-5	TRBJ2-2	CASGLVVVDRGNTGELFF
TRBV6-5	TRBJ1-1	CASSSGTANTEAFF
TRBV30	TRBJ2-7	CAWSSGLAVSYEQYF
TRBV7-8	TRBJ2-7	CASSETLLGPYEQYF
TRBV6-5	TRBJ1-1	CASRYKNTEAFF